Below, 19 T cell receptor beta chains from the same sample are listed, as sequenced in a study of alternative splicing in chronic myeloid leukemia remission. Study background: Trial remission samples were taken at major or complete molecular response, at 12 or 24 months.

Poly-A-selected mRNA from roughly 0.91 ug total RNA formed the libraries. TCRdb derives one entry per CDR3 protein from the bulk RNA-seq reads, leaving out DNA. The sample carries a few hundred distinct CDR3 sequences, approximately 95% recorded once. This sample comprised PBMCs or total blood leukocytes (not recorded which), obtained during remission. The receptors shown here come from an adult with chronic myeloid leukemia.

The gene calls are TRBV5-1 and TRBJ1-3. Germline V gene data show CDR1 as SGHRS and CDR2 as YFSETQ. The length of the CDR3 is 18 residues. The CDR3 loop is CASSPRLGGPRAGNTIYF.

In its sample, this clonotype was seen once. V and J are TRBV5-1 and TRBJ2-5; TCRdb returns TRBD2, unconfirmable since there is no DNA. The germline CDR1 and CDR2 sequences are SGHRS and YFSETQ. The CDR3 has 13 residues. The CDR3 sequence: CASSLGGQETQYF.

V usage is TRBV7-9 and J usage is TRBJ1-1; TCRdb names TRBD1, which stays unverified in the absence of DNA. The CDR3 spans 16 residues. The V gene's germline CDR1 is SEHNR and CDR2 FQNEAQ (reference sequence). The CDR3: CASSHLTGGPNTEAFF.

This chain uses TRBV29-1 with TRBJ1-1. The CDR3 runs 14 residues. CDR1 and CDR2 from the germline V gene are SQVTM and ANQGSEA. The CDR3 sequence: CSVLRHIMNTEAFF. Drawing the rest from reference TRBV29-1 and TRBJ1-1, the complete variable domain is SAVISQKPSRDICQRGTSLTIQCQVDSQVTMMFWYRQQPGQSLTLIATANQGSEATYESGFVIDKFPISRPNLTFSTLTVSNMSPEDSSIYLCSVLRHIMNTEAFFGQGTRLTVV.

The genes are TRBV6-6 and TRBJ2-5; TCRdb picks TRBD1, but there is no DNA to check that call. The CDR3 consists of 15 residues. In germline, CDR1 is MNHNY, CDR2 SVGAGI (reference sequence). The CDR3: CATWPGQGRQETQYF.

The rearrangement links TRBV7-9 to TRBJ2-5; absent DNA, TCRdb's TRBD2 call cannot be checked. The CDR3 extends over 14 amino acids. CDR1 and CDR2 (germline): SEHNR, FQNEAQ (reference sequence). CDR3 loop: CASSLVRQVETQYF.

This CDR3 reads CASSHQPGPPEAFF. This chain links TRBV4-2 with TRBJ1-1. Germline-derived CDR1 and CDR2 are LGHNA and YNFKEQ. The CDR3 sequence is 14 residues long.

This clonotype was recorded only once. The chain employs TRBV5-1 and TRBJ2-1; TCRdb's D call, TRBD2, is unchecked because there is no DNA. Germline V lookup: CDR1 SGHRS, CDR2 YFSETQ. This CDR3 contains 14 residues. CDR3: CASSEARGDNEQFF.

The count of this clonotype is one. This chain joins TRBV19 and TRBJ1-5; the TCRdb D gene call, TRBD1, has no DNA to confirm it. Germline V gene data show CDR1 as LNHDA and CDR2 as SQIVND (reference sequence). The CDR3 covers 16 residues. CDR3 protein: CVSSALDRGSNQPQHF. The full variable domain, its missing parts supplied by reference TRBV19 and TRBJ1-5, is DGGITQSPKYLFRKEGQNVTLSCEQNLNHDAMYWYRQDPGQGLRLIYYSQIVNDFQKGDIAEGYSVSREKKESFPLTVTSAQKNPTAFYLCVSSALDRGSNQPQHFGDGTRLSIL.

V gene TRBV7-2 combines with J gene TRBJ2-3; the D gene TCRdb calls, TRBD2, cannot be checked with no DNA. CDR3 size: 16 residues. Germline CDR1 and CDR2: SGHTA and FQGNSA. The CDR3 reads CASSLRAGGRADTQYF.

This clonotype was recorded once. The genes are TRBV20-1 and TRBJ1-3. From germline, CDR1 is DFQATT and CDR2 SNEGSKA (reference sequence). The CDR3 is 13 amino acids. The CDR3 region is CSAVVVAGNTIYF.

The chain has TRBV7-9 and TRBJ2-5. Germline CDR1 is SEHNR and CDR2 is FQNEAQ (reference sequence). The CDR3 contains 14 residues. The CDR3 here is CASSLVLLQETQYF. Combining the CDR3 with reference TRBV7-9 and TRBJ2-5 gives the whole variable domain DTGVSQNPRHKITKRGQNVTFRCDPISEHNRLYWYRQTLGQGPEFLTYFQNEAQLEKSRLLSDRFSAERPKGSFSTLEIQRTEQGDSAMYLCASSLVLLQETQYFGPGTRLLVL.

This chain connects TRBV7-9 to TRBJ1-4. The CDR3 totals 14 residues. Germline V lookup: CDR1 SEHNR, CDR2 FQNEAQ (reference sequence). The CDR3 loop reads CASSQWPGQEKLFF.

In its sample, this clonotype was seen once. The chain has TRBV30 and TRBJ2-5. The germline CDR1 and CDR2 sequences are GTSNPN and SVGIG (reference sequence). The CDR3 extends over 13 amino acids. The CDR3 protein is CAWSVQGQETQYF.

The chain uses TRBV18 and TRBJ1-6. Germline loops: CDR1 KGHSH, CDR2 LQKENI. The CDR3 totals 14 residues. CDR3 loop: CASSPPIPTSPLHF.

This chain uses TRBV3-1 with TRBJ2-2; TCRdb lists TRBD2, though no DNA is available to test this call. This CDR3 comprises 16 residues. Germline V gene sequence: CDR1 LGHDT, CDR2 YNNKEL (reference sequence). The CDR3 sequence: CASSPSRGANTGELFF.

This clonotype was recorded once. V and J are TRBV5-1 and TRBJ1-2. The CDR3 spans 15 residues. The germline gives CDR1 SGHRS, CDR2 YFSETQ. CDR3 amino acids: CASSFTGESSYGYTF.

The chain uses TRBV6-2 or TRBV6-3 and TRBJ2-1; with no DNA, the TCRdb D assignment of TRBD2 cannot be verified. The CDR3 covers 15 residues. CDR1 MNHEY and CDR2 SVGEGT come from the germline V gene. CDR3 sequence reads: CASSLRPGLAVRQFF.

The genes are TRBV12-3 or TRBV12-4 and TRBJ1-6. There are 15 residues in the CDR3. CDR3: CASSQADRGNSPLHF.